The present T cell receptor beta chain was sequenced within a study of T-cell reconstitution after alpha-beta-depleted transplantation in children. Unique molecular identifiers were incorporated during preparation of the TCRbeta library. A single record per CDR3 protein comes from TCRdb applying MiXCR to the PCR reads. The sample contains about half a million distinct CDR3 sequences, around 13% of which appear only once. This clonotype appeared a few times. CDR3 length equals 15 residues. Trimming pared 6 bases from V and 9 bases from J, leaving 18 bases between. Looked up from germline, CDR1 is MRHNA and CDR2 is SNTAGT.

This chain links TRBV6-4 with TRBJ1-6; D is uncertain. The material was PBMCs from the stem cell graft donor, obtained from the stem cell graft. This clonotype originated in a human donor who donated a stem cell graft to a child with combined immunodeficiency. Here the CDR3 DNA reads TGTGCCAGCAGGACCGGGAAACCAGAATTTTCACCCCTCCACTTT. The encoded protein is CASRTGKPEFSPLHF.